Listed below are T cell receptor beta chains from one sample, sequenced in a study of blood T cell repertoires in COVID-19. Assay used: immunoSEQ multiplex PCR; TCRdb lists only in-frame clones, some missing. The sample consists of around 20,000 clones, 88% of them appearing once. Material: PBMCs or T cells enriched from blood (not recorded which). The receptors were gathered from a woman in her 30s who had recovered from COVID-19. The CDR3 runs from the conserved cysteine through the conserved F or W. The order of the fields is clone size, J gene, D gene, V gene, CDR3 protein, CDR3 DNA. The D gene is left open where the match is weak. Expanded clones are given a class, and other clones once, few, many or no size at all.

clone_size: NA; j_call: TRBJ1-1; d_call: TRBD1; v_call: TRBV18; cdr3_aa: CASSPAGGQGRATEAFF; cdr3_nt: TGTGCCAGCTCACCAGCCGGGGGACAGGGTAGGGCCACTGAAGCTTTCTTT
clone_size: NA; j_call: TRBJ2-2; d_call: TRBD1; v_call: TRBV6-2/TRBV6-3; cdr3_aa: CASSAPTGISGELFF; cdr3_nt: TGTGCCAGCAGCGCCCCGACAGGGATCTCCGGGGAGCTGTTTTTT
clone_size: NA; j_call: TRBJ1-2; d_call: TRBD1; v_call: TRBV27; cdr3_aa: CASSPTGDGYTF; cdr3_nt: TGTGCCAGCAGCCCGACAGGGGATGGCTACACCTTC
clone_size: NA; j_call: TRBJ1-2; d_call: TRBD1; v_call: TRBV27; cdr3_aa: CASSLTLGDRRYGYTF; cdr3_nt: TGTGCCAGCAGTTTAACATTAGGGGACAGGAGATATGGCTACACCTTC
clone_size: NA; j_call: TRBJ1-6; d_call: NA; v_call: TRBV25-1; cdr3_aa: CASSSRSRLNSPLHF; cdr3_nt: TGTGCCAGCAGTAGCCGGAGCCGTCTTAATTCACCCCTCCACTTT
clone_size: NA; j_call: TRBJ1-1; d_call: TRBD1; v_call: TRBV29-1; cdr3_aa: CSVYYLGQVGLRGTEAFF; cdr3_nt: TGCAGCGTTTACTACCTGGGACAGGTGGGGCTCCGGGGGACTGAAGCTTTCTTT
clone_size: once; j_call: TRBJ2-3; d_call: TRBD2; v_call: TRBV5-4; cdr3_aa: CASSLVLAGFSTDTQYF; cdr3_nt: TGTGCCAGCAGCTTGGTTTTAGCGGGGTTTAGCACAGATACGCAGTATTTT
clone_size: NA; j_call: TRBJ1-1; d_call: TRBD1; v_call: TRBV6-2/TRBV6-3; cdr3_aa: CASSYWGQGATEAFF; cdr3_nt: TGTGCCAGCAGTTACTGGGGACAGGGGGCCACTGAAGCTTTCTTT
clone_size: NA; j_call: TRBJ2-7; d_call: TRBD1; v_call: TRBV7-9; cdr3_aa: CASSFRDRDYEQYF; cdr3_nt: TGTGCCAGCAGCTTCAGGGACAGAGATTACGAGCAGTACTTC
clone_size: NA; j_call: TRBJ1-6; d_call: TRBD1; v_call: TRBV6-5; cdr3_aa: CASSYSTGYNSPLHF; cdr3_nt: TGTGCCAGCAGTTACTCGACAGGGTATAATTCACCCCTCCACTTT
clone_size: few; j_call: TRBJ2-3; d_call: TRBD2; v_call: TRBV6-2/TRBV6-3; cdr3_aa: CASSYRSSGVPLGDTQYF; cdr3_nt: TGTGCCAGCAGTTATAGGTCCAGCGGGGTCCCCCTGGGAGATACGCAGTATTTT
clone_size: NA; j_call: TRBJ1-1; d_call: NA; v_call: TRBV6-5; cdr3_aa: CASSYLGQEAFF; cdr3_nt: TGTGCCAGCAGTTATTTGGGGCAAGAAGCTTTCTTT
clone_size: NA; j_call: TRBJ2-1; d_call: NA; v_call: TRBV7-9; cdr3_aa: CASTADSYNEQFF; cdr3_nt: TGTGCCAGCACCGCGGACAGTTACAATGAGCAGTTCTTC
clone_size: NA; j_call: TRBJ2-2; d_call: TRBD2; v_call: TRBV5-1; cdr3_aa: CASSLIGGSTGELFF; cdr3_nt: TGCGCCAGCAGCTTGATCGGGGGGAGCACCGGGGAGCTGTTTTTT
clone_size: NA; j_call: TRBJ1-1; d_call: TRBD1; v_call: TRBV5-1; cdr3_aa: CASSWAGQGDTEAFF; cdr3_nt: TGCGCCAGCAGCTGGGCGGGACAGGGAGACACTGAAGCTTTCTTT
clone_size: few; j_call: TRBJ1-2; d_call: NA; v_call: TRBV3-1/TRBV3-2; cdr3_aa: CASLGRRDGGLFNYGYTF; cdr3_nt: TGTGCCAGCCTCGGAAGAAGAGATGGGGGCCTTTTTAACTATGGCTACACCTTC
clone_size: NA; j_call: TRBJ2-2; d_call: NA; v_call: TRBV6-5; cdr3_aa: CASSYGGGRAGELFF; cdr3_nt: TGTGCCAGCAGTTACGGGGGCGGTCGGGCCGGGGAGCTGTTTTTT
clone_size: NA; j_call: TRBJ1-2; d_call: NA; v_call: TRBV5-5; cdr3_aa: CASSLDSVGGRAAYTF; cdr3_nt: TGTGCCAGCAGCTTGGATTCGGTTGGAGGACGGGCAGCCTACACCTTC
clone_size: NA; j_call: TRBJ2-2; d_call: NA; v_call: TRBV5-4; cdr3_aa: CASVLAPNTGELFF; cdr3_nt: TGTGCCAGCGTTTTGGCCCCCAACACCGGGGAGCTGTTTTTT
clone_size: NA; j_call: TRBJ1-2; d_call: NA; v_call: TRBV6-7; cdr3_aa: CASSYSDRTVRNYGYTF; cdr3_nt: TGTGCCAGCAGTTACTCGGATCGGACAGTTCGCAACTATGGCTACACCTTC
clone_size: NA; j_call: TRBJ1-2; d_call: NA; v_call: TRBV5-1; cdr3_aa: CASSPGENNNYGYTF; cdr3_nt: TGCGCCAGCAGCCCCGGAGAGAATAATAACTATGGCTACACCTTC
clone_size: few; j_call: TRBJ2-1; d_call: NA; v_call: TRBV9; cdr3_aa: CASSVFELASDLDEQFF; cdr3_nt: TGTGCCAGCAGCGTCTTCGAGTTGGCTAGCGATCTCGATGAGCAGTTCTTC
clone_size: once; j_call: TRBJ2-2; d_call: NA; v_call: TRBV18; cdr3_aa: CASSPVGGADTGELFF; cdr3_nt: TGTGCCAGCTCACCAGTAGGAGGGGCGGACACCGGGGAGCTGTTTTTT
clone_size: NA; j_call: TRBJ1-2; d_call: NA; v_call: TRBV6-2/TRBV6-3; cdr3_aa: CASSYRLLARDGYTF; cdr3_nt: TGTGCCAGCAGTTACCGTCTCCTCGCGAGGGATGGCTACACCTTC
clone_size: NA; j_call: TRBJ2-7; d_call: NA; v_call: TRBV10-2; cdr3_aa: CASSSSQGRVYAYEQYF; cdr3_nt: TGCGCCAGCAGTTCCTCTCAGGGTCGGGTTTATGCGTACGAGCAGTACTTC
clone_size: NA; j_call: TRBJ1-1; d_call: TRBD1; v_call: TRBV29-1; cdr3_aa: CSVDTGGTTGTEAFF; cdr3_nt: TGCAGCGTTGATACAGGGGGCACAACGGGGACTGAAGCTTTCTTT
clone_size: NA; j_call: TRBJ2-1; d_call: TRBD2; v_call: TRBV9; cdr3_aa: CASSAAGGSYNEQFF; cdr3_nt: TGTGCCAGCAGCGCCGCGGGGGGGTCCTACAATGAGCAGTTCTTC
clone_size: NA; j_call: TRBJ1-1; d_call: NA; v_call: TRBV5-6; cdr3_aa: CASSLEAGLMNTEAFF; cdr3_nt: TGTGCCAGCAGCTTGGAGGCAGGACTGATGAACACTGAAGCTTTCTTT
clone_size: NA; j_call: TRBJ2-5; d_call: NA; v_call: TRBV24-1; cdr3_aa: CATSAPGSGETQYF; cdr3_nt: TGTGCCACCAGTGCACCGGGGTCTGGAGAGACCCAGTACTTC
clone_size: NA; j_call: TRBJ2-1; d_call: NA; v_call: TRBV21-1; cdr3_aa: CASSKRRQGGGNNEQFF; cdr3_nt: TGTGCCAGCAGCAAACGACGACAGGGGGGAGGAAACAATGAGCAGTTCTTC
clone_size: NA; j_call: TRBJ2-3; d_call: TRBD1; v_call: TRBV3-1/TRBV3-2; cdr3_aa: CASSRQGTDTQYF; cdr3_nt: TGTGCCAGCAGCCGACAGGGAACAGATACGCAGTATTTT
clone_size: once; j_call: TRBJ2-4; d_call: NA; v_call: TRBV6-5; cdr3_aa: CAITPRDSDKNIQYF; cdr3_nt: TGTGCCATAACCCCCCGGGATTCAGACAAAAACATTCAGTACTTC
clone_size: NA; j_call: TRBJ2-3; d_call: NA; v_call: TRBV6-5; cdr3_aa: CASSYTGSTDTQYF; cdr3_nt: TGTGCCAGCAGTTACACAGGTAGCACAGATACGCAGTATTTT
clone_size: few; j_call: TRBJ1-2; d_call: TRBD1; v_call: TRBV6-2/TRBV6-3; cdr3_aa: CASSPKKGTGDGYTF; cdr3_nt: TGTGCCAGCAGTCCCAAGAAGGGGACAGGGGATGGCTACACCTTC
clone_size: NA; j_call: TRBJ2-3; d_call: NA; v_call: TRBV5-1; cdr3_aa: CASSFPGTTDTQYF; cdr3_nt: TGCGCCAGCAGCTTCCCCGGGACTACAGATACGCAGTATTTT
clone_size: NA; j_call: TRBJ2-5; d_call: NA; v_call: TRBV10-3; cdr3_aa: CAISGYQGQQETQYF; cdr3_nt: TGTGCCATCAGTGGGTACCAGGGGCAACAAGAGACCCAGTACTTC